The rows below give T cell receptor beta chains drawn from one sample of a study of spatial heterogeneity in lung cancer. TCRdb used MiXCR to reprocess the 5' RACE reads, holding one entry per CDR3 protein. This sample has about 38,000 distinct CDR3 sequences; 7.5% occur once, and the top ten carry under 30%. The sequencing here drew on PBMCs, taken at surgery. These receptors all stem from a male donor with early-stage non-small cell lung cancer. Each CDR3 is given with its conserved first and last residue. The order of the fields is J gene, D gene, clone size, V gene, CDR3 protein, CDR3 DNA. D genes are given only for firm matches. Clone size is given for some rows only: seen once, a few or many times, or a class if the clone is expanded.

j_gene: TRBJ2-6
d_gene: NA
abundance: many
v_gene: TRBV4-1
CDR3aa: CASSPRWSGANVLTF
CDR3nt: TGCGCCAGCAGCCCTAGGTGGTCTGGGGCCAACGTCCTGACTTTC

j_gene: TRBJ2-5
d_gene: NA
abundance: many
v_gene: TRBV9
CDR3aa: CASSVRDGGRIRETQYF
CDR3nt: TGTGCCAGCAGCGTGCGAGACGGGGGGCGTATCAGAGAGACCCAGTACTTC

j_gene: TRBJ1-1
d_gene: NA
abundance: few
v_gene: TRBV13
CDR3aa: CASSEGVRADTEAFF
CDR3nt: TGTGCCAGCAGCGAGGGGGTCAGGGCGGACACTGAAGCTTTCTTT

j_gene: TRBJ1-6
d_gene: NA
abundance: many
v_gene: TRBV14
CDR3aa: CASSRVWGRSSPLHF
CDR3nt: TGTGCCAGCAGTCGTGTATGGGGACGCAGTTCACCCCTCCACTTT

j_gene: TRBJ1-5
d_gene: NA
abundance: few
v_gene: TRBV7-2
CDR3aa: CASSFPGQPQHF
CDR3nt: TGTGCCAGCAGCTTCCCAGGGCAGCCCCAGCATTTT

j_gene: TRBJ2-7
d_gene: NA
abundance: NA
v_gene: TRBV29-1
CDR3aa: CSVELNSYEQYF
CDR3nt: TGCAGCGTTGAACTGAACTCCTACGAGCAGTACTTC

j_gene: TRBJ2-6
d_gene: NA
abundance: many
v_gene: TRBV2
CDR3aa: CASMGAAGANVLTF
CDR3nt: TGTGCCAGCATGGGGGCGGCCGGGGCCAACGTCCTGACTTTC

j_gene: TRBJ2-2
d_gene: TRBD2
abundance: NA
v_gene: TRBV7-7
CDR3aa: CASSGTLTPGELFF
CDR3nt: TGTGCTAGCAGCGGGACTCTTACGCCCGGGGAGCTGTTTTTT

j_gene: TRBJ2-1
d_gene: NA
abundance: many
v_gene: TRBV4-3
CDR3aa: CASSLTADLYNEQFF
CDR3nt: TGCGCCAGCAGCCTCACAGCGGACCTATACAATGAGCAGTTCTTC

j_gene: TRBJ1-4
d_gene: TRBD1
abundance: many
v_gene: TRBV5-1
CDR3aa: CASSPRGPDRYLFF
CDR3nt: TGCGCCAGCAGCCCGCGGGGGCCGGACAGGTATCTGTTTTTT

j_gene: TRBJ2-2
d_gene: TRBD2
abundance: once
v_gene: TRBV4-1
CDR3aa: CASSQEPLLAGVRTGELFF
CDR3nt: TGCGCCAGCAGCCAGGAACCTTTACTAGCGGGAGTGAGGACCGGGGAGCTGTTTTTT

j_gene: TRBJ2-5
d_gene: TRBD2
abundance: few
v_gene: TRBV7-3
CDR3aa: CASSVGGRAGETQYF
CDR3nt: TGTGCCAGCAGCGTGGGCGGGAGGGCCGGAGAGACCCAGTACTTC

j_gene: TRBJ2-1
d_gene: TRBD2
abundance: few
v_gene: TRBV6-6
CDR3aa: CASSLIAGVNIDEQFF
CDR3nt: TGTGCCAGCAGTTTGATAGCGGGAGTAAATATTGATGAGCAGTTCTTC

j_gene: TRBJ2-1
d_gene: TRBD2
abundance: many
v_gene: TRBV6-5
CDR3aa: CASSRLAGGLGNEQFF
CDR3nt: TGTGCCAGCAGTAGACTAGCGGGAGGGTTAGGCAATGAGCAGTTCTTC

j_gene: TRBJ2-3
d_gene: TRBD2
abundance: many
v_gene: TRBV12-3/TRBV12-4
CDR3aa: CASSLGVSGGLSTDTQYF
CDR3nt: TGTGCCAGCAGTTTGGGGGTTAGCGGGGGACTCAGCACAGATACGCAGTATTTT

j_gene: TRBJ2-3
d_gene: TRBD1
abundance: NA
v_gene: TRBV6-1
CDR3aa: CASTGDTDTQYF
CDR3nt: TGTGCCAGTACAGGGGATACAGATACGCAGTATTTT

j_gene: TRBJ1-2
d_gene: NA
abundance: many
v_gene: TRBV12-3/TRBV12-4
CDR3aa: CASSPRQAAGRGYTF
CDR3nt: TGTGCCAGCAGCCCGAGACAGGCGGCGGGAAGGGGCTACACCTTC

j_gene: TRBJ1-5
d_gene: TRBD1
abundance: few
v_gene: TRBV4-1
CDR3aa: CASSRGDRGNQPQHF
CDR3nt: TGCGCCAGCAGCCGTGGGGACAGGGGAAATCAGCCCCAGCATTTT

j_gene: TRBJ1-1
d_gene: NA
abundance: many
v_gene: TRBV7-2
CDR3aa: CASLPGANTEAFF
CDR3nt: TGTGCCAGCCTCCCGGGGGCCAACACTGAAGCTTTCTTT

j_gene: TRBJ2-5
d_gene: TRBD1
abundance: NA
v_gene: TRBV12-3/TRBV12-4
CDR3aa: CASSLAQGAVETQYF
CDR3nt: TGTGCCAGCAGTTTAGCGCAGGGGGCTGTTGAGACCCAGTACTTC

j_gene: TRBJ2-2
d_gene: NA
abundance: few
v_gene: TRBV20-1
CDR3aa: CSAIGAGELFF
CDR3nt: TGCAGTGCAATCGGGGCCGGGGAGCTGTTTTTT

j_gene: TRBJ1-1
d_gene: NA
abundance: many
v_gene: TRBV24-1
CDR3aa: CATRSASKNTEAFF
CDR3nt: TGTGCCACCAGGTCGGCCTCCAAGAACACTGAAGCTTTCTTT

j_gene: TRBJ2-2
d_gene: TRBD1
abundance: many
v_gene: TRBV7-2
CDR3aa: CASSLMGTGQNTGELFF
CDR3nt: TGTGCCAGCAGCTTAATGGGGACAGGGCAGAACACCGGGGAGCTGTTTTTT

j_gene: TRBJ2-7
d_gene: TRBD1
abundance: many
v_gene: TRBV15
CDR3aa: CATSRDRGQGYEQYF
CDR3nt: TGTGCCACCAGCAGAGATAGGGGACAGGGGTACGAGCAGTACTTC

j_gene: TRBJ2-2
d_gene: TRBD1
abundance: few
v_gene: TRBV7-9
CDR3aa: CASSAGQGSNTGELFF
CDR3nt: TGTGCCAGCAGCGCGGGACAGGGGAGTAACACCGGGGAGCTGTTTTTT

j_gene: TRBJ1-5
d_gene: NA
abundance: few
v_gene: TRBV27
CDR3aa: CASSPRGRHF
CDR3nt: TGTGCCAGCAGCCCTCGAGGGCGGCATTTT

j_gene: TRBJ2-3
d_gene: TRBD2
abundance: few
v_gene: TRBV20-1
CDR3aa: CSARISRASGMPDTQYF
CDR3nt: TGCAGTGCGCGGATCAGTCGGGCTAGCGGGATGCCAGATACGCAGTATTTT